A single sample is the source of the 15 T cell receptor beta chains below, sequenced in a study of cytomegalovirus exposure and HLA in healthy donors. Researchers ran the PCR with 60 Vbeta and 13 Jbeta primers. Produced via immunoSEQ multiplex PCR; TCRdb's table is partial and in-frame only. The sample lists 110,000 or so clones, 74% occurring once. Sequencing input: PBMCs. The receptors derive from a human donor in good health.

This chain connects TRBV12-5 to TRBJ2-2; 8 positions agree with TRBD2. In germline, CDR1 is LGHNT, CDR2 FRNRAP. CDR3 size: 16 residues. V lost 4 bases, J lost 0 bases, and 4 bases stayed unmatched. CDR3: CASGSGGTSNTGELFF. CDR3 DNA: TGTGCTAGTGGTTCGGGAGGGACATCGAACACCGGGGAGCTGTTTTTT.

The gene calls are TRBV30 and TRBJ2-5; the match to TRBD2 covers 8 bases. This CDR3 is 16 amino acids long. After removal of 4 bases from V and 4 bases from J, the junction contained 14 bases not matched to a gene. The germline V gene has CDR1 GTSNPN and CDR2 SVGIG (reference sequence). CDR3 DNA: TGTGCCTGGACACCCCTGGGACTAGTCAATTCAGAGACCCAGTACTTC. It translates to CAWTPLGLVNSETQYF. Variable domain in full (rest from reference TRBV30 and TRBJ2-5): SQTIHQWPATLVQPVGSPLSLECTVEGTSNPNLYWYRQAAGRGLQLLFYSVGIGQISSEVPQNLSASRPQDRQFILSSKKLLLSDSGFYLCAWTPLGLVNSETQYFGPGTRLLVL.

The chain employs TRBV6-1 and TRBJ2-1; 16 nucleotides align to TRBD2. V was pared by 6 bases and J by 9 bases, with 5 bases of the junction left unmatched. The CDR3 totals 15 residues. CDR1 MNHNS and CDR2 SASEGT come from the germline V gene. Here the CDR3 reads CASSGTSGRAREQFF. The CDR3 DNA is TGTGCCAGCAGCGGGACTAGCGGGAGGGCCCGTGAGCAGTTCTTC.

The V gene is TRBV19, the J gene TRBJ1-2; possible D gene TRBD1, 6 bases. The germline V gene encodes CDR1 LNHDA and CDR2 SQIVND (reference sequence). The CDR3 runs 13 residues. V was trimmed by 4 bases and J by 0 bases, leaving 6 bases between them. CDR3 DNA sequence: TGTGCCAGTAGTAGGACAGCTAACTATGGCTACACCTTC. Residues: CASSRTANYGYTF.

V and J are TRBV6-6 and TRBJ1-2; TRBD1 matches 10 bases. Per germline, CDR1 MNHNY and CDR2 SVGAGI (reference sequence). The junction had 3 bases not matched to a gene; V was cut back by 4 bases and J by 7 bases. This CDR3 region has 13 residues. The CDR3 loop is CASSSGQGVGYTF. The DNA of the CDR3 is TGTGCCAGCAGTTCTGGACAGGGGGTTGGCTACACCTTC.

This clone was detected only a few times. The chain couples TRBV30 to TRBJ2-5, with D perhaps matching TRBD1 (6 bases). V lost 0 bases and J 3 bases, leaving 11 bases between the germline ends. From germline, CDR1 is GTSNPN and CDR2 SVGIG (reference sequence). The CDR3 totals 14 residues. The CDR3 spells CAWSVRDIEETQYF. CDR3 DNA: TGTGCCTGGAGTGTACGGGACATAGAAGAGACCCAGTACTTC.

In its sample, this clone was seen once. The J gene is TRBJ2-1, the V gene TRBV6-1; TRBD2 matches 10 bases. The germline gives CDR1 MNHNS, CDR2 SASEGT. This CDR3 spans 15 amino acids. V lost 4 bases, J lost 7 bases, and 7 bases stayed unmatched. The chain's CDR3 is CASSALGLAANEQFF. The CDR3 nucleotides read TGTGCCAGCAGTGCTCTTGGACTAGCGGCAAATGAGCAGTTCTTC.

The chain joins TRBV10-1 to TRBJ2-2, with 10 bases aligning to TRBD2. The CDR3 is 13 residues long. Germline loops: CDR1 WNHNN, CDR2 SYGVQD (reference sequence). With 7 bases clipped from V and 6 bases from J, the junction kept 2 bases outside the gene matches. This chain's CDR3 is CASKLAGAGELFF. CDR3 nucleotide sequence: TGCGCCAGCAAGCTAGCGGGAGCCGGGGAGCTGTTTTTT.

V usage is TRBV6-4 and J usage is TRBJ2-3; D is possibly TRBD2 (5 bases). Germline V gene lookup returns CDR1 MRHNA and CDR2 SNTAGT. CDR3 length equals 15 residues. The V end lost 2 bases, the J end lost 2 bases, and 11 bases lay between the germline ends. The DNA of the CDR3 is TGTGCCAGCAGTGACCCGGGGTCTCACACAGATACGCAGTATTTT. Translated, it gives CASSDPGSHTDTQYF.

The chain combines TRBV7-2 with TRBJ1-1, with a possible D match to TRBD1 (5 bases). V lost 5 bases and J lost 2, with 18 bases in between. From germline, CDR1 is SGHTA and CDR2 FQGNSA. This CDR3 has 16 amino acids. Written as DNA, the CDR3 is TGTGCCAGCAGCGCTCATAGTGGAGGGGCCAACACTGAAGCTTTCTTT. This sequence encodes CASSAHSGGANTEAFF. Combining the CDR3 with reference TRBV7-2 and TRBJ1-1 gives the whole variable domain GAGVSQSPSNKVTEKGKDVELRCDPISGHTALYWYRQSLGQGLEFLIYFQGNSAPDKSGLPSDRFSAERTGGSVSTLTIQRTQQEDSAVYLCASSAHSGGANTEAFFGQGTRLTVV.

V and J are TRBV5-6 and TRBJ1-2, with 9 bases matching TRBD1. CDR3 length: 16 residues. The V and J ends lost 4 bases and 3 bases, in that order; junction bases with no gene match: 10. In germline, CDR1 is SGHDT, CDR2 YYEEEE. CDR3 loop: CASSTPGTGIDYGYTF. For the CDR3, the DNA is TGTGCCAGCAGCACACCCGGGACAGGGATTGACTATGGCTACACCTTC. The variable domain in full, completed from reference TRBV5-6 and TRBJ1-2, reads DAGVTQSPTHLIKTRGQQVTLRCSPKSGHDTVSWYQQALGQGPQFIFQYYEEEERQRGNFPDRFSGHQFPNYSSELNVNALLLGDSALYLCASSTPGTGIDYGYTFGSGTRLTVV.

This chain connects TRBV6-5 to TRBJ2-7; 10 positions match TRBD1. With V trimmed by 8 bases and J by 1 base, 5 bases remained unmatched. This CDR3 is 14 amino acids long. CDR1 is MNHEY, CDR2 SVGAGI, per germline. CDR3 sequence: CASRAGQGSYEQYF. The CDR3 DNA reads as TGTGCCAGCCGGGCGGGACAGGGGTCCTACGAGCAGTACTTC.

The J gene is TRBJ1-4, the V gene TRBV25-1; D gene uncertain. Germline CDR1 reads MGHDK; CDR2 reads SYGVNS. CDR3 size: 15 residues. The V gene lost 3 bases and the J gene lost 1 base, with 9 bases spanning the gap. The CDR3 nucleotides are TGTGCCAGCAGTGACGCGGGGTTAACTAATGAAAAACTGTTTTTT. Residues: CASSDAGLTNEKLFF.

This chain joins TRBV9 and TRBJ2-5, with D perhaps matching TRBD2 (6 bases). V was cut by 2 bases and J by 2 bases, with 13 bases left in between. The CDR3 runs 15 residues. Germline CDR1 and CDR2: SGDLS and YYNGEE. The CDR3 bases are TGTGCCAGCAGCGTGAGCAGCGGGTTACAAGAGACCCAGTACTTC. This translates into CASSVSSGLQETQYF.

The chain links TRBV19 to TRBJ1-3; TRBD1 matches at 7 bases. Unmatched junction bases numbered 3, after V lost 6 bases and J lost 4 bases. Germline lookup yields CDR1 LNHDA and CDR2 SQIVND (reference sequence). The CDR3 loop spans 13 amino acids. CDR3 amino acids: CASSLDRGNTIYF. The DNA of the CDR3 is TGTGCCAGTAGCTTGGACAGGGGAAACACCATATATTTT.